Sequencing of this TCR beta chain was carried out in a study of cytomegalovirus exposure and HLA in healthy donors. Study summary: Most donors, about 77% of 398 genotyped, fell in the Caucasian-associated ancestry cluster.

60 Vbeta and 13 Jbeta primers were used in PCR. TCRdb's copy holds only in-frame clones and misses some; the assay was immunoSEQ multiplex PCR. The sample lists under 150,000 clones; around 77% were seen once. On this clone: Its cognate antigen is unknown. A read error may account for a junction end that differs from germline.

The germline V gene encodes CDR1 SEHNR and CDR2 FQNEAQ (reference sequence). The CDR3 sequence is 15 residues long. Broader study findings: The study put 150 to 200 TCR beta chains on its list as cytomegalovirus-associated.

Material: PBMCs. This clonotype was obtained from a woman aged 25-40 years in good health and CMV-seropositive. The genes are TRBV7-9 and TRBJ2-7; 8 positions match TRBD1. The CDR3 nucleotides are TGTGCCAGCAGCCCCCTCGGACAGGGTTACTACGAGCAGCACTTC. Protein: CASSPLGQGYYEQHF.